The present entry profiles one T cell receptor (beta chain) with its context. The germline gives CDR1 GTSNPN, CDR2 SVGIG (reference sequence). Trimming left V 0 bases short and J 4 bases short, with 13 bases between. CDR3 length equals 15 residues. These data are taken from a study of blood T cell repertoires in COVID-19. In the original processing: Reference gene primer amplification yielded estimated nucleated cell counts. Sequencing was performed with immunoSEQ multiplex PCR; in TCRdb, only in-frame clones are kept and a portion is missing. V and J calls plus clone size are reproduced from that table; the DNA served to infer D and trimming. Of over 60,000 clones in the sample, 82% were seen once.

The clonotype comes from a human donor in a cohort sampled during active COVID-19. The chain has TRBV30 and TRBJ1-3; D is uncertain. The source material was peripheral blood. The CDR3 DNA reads TGTGCCTGGAGTGTGTCGTTAGATCGGGGAAACACCATATATTTT. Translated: CAWSVSLDRGNTIYF.